The clone carrying this TCR beta chain occurred once. Sequenced by immunoSEQ multiplex PCR; TCRdb stores in-frame clones only, minus some. The sample has around 260,000 clones; about 90% are singletons. The data were obtained in a study of blood T cell repertoires in COVID-19. The CDR3 spans 14 residues. V gave up 1 base and J gave up 4 bases, with 9 bases separating them. Per the germline V gene, CDR1 is KGHDR and CDR2 is SFDVKD. Source material: peripheral blood. The genes are TRBV24-1 and TRBJ1-2, with TRBD1 as a possible D gene (6 bases). The clonotype originates from a woman between 65 and 79 years old with COVID-19, enrolled during active disease. CDR3 protein: CATSDFRQAYGYTF. The CDR3 DNA reads TGTGCCACCAGTGATTTCAGACAGGCCTATGGCTACACCTTC.